The present T cell receptor (beta chain) was sequenced within a study of human T cells and chemical hapten exposure. Germline-derived CDR1 and CDR2 are DFQATT and SNEGSKA (reference sequence). V was shortened by 6 bases and J by 7 bases, with 22 bases between the two germline ends. CDR3 length: 14 amino acids. Total RNA was isolated from unfractionated whole blood. TCRdb recomputed calls from the 5' RACE reads with MiXCR, one row per CDR3 protein. The sample lists 150,000 or so distinct CDR3 sequences; approximately 4% were seen once. The source is a female donor in good health. V and J are TRBV20-1 and TRBJ2-7; the D gene is possibly TRBD1 (6 bases). CDR3 sequence reads: CSASRDTSVGEQYF. The CDR3 DNA sequence: TGCAGTGCCTCCCGGGACACTTCAGTAGGGGAGCAGTACTTC.